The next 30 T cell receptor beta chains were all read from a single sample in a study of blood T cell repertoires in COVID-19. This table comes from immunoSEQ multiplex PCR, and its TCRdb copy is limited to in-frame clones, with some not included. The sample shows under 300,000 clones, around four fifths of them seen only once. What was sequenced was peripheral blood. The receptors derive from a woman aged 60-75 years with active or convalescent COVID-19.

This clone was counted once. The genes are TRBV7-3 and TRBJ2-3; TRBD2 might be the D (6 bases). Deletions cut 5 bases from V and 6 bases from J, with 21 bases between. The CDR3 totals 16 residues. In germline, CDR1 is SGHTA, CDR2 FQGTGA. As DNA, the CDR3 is TGTGCCAGCAGCCCATACGGGGGAGCTAGGTCGGATACGCAGTATTTT. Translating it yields CASSPYGGARSDTQYF.

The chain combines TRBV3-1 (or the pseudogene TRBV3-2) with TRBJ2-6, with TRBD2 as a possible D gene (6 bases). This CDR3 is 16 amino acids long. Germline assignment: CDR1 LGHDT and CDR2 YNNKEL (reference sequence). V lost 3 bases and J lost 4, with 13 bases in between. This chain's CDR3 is CASSQDGSAGANVLTF. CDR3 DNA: TGTGCCAGCAGCCAGGACGGGAGCGCCGGGGCCAACGTCCTGACTTTC.

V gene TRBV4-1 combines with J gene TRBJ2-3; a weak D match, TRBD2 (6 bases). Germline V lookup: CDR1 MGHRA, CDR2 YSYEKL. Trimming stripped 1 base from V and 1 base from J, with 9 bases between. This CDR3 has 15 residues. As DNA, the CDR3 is TGCGCCAGCAGCCAAGTCGTAGCGGGCACAGATACGCAGTATTTT. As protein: CASSQVVAGTDTQYF.

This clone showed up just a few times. DNA of the CDR3: TGCGCCAGCAGCTTGGCAGGGGTCTCACCCCTCCACTTT. Translating gives CASSLAGVSPLHF. The chain has TRBV5-1 and TRBJ1-6; D might be TRBD1 (6 bases). Germline CDR1 SGHRS, CDR2 YFSETQ. Trimming stripped 0 bases from V and 10 bases from J, with 8 bases between. There are 13 residues in the CDR3.

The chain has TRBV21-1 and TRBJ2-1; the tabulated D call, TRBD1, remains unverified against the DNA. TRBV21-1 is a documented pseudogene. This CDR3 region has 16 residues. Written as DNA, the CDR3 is TGTGCCAGCAGCCCAAGGGGCAGGGAAGGTTGCAATGAGCAGTTCTTC. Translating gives CASSPRGREGCNEQFF.

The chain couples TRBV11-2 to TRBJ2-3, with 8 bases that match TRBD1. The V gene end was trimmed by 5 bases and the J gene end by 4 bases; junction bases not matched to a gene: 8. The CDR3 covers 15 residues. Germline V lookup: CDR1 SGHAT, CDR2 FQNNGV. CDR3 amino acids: CASSPGQGRADTQYF. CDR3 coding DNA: TGTGCCAGCAGCCCCGGACAGGGAAGGGCAGATACGCAGTATTTT.

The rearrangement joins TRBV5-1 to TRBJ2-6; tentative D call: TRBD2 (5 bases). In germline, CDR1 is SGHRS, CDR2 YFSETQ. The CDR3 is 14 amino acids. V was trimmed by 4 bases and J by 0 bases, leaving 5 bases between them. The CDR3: CASSEGSGANVLTF. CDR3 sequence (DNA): TGCGCCAGCAGCGAGGGCTCTGGGGCCAACGTCCTGACTTTC. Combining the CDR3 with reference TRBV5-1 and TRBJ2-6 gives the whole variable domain KAGVTQTPRYLIKTRGQQVTLSCSPISGHRSVSWYQQTPGQGLQFLFEYFSETQRNKGNFPGRFSGRQFSNSRSEMNVSTLELGDSALYLCASSEGSGANVLTFGAGSRLTVL.

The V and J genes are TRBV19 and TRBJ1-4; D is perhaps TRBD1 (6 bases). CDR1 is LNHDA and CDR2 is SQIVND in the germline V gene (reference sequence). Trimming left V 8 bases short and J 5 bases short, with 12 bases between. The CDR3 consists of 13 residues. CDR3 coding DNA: TGTGCCAGTGCCAGGGGACGGAATGAAAAACTGTTTTTT. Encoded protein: CASARGRNEKLFF.

CDR3 amino acids: CASSPLFTGELFF. The CDR3 DNA is TGTGCCAGCAGCCCCCTATTTACCGGGGAGCTGTTTTTT. The J gene is TRBJ2-2, the V gene TRBV11-2; D is ambiguous. This CDR3 has 13 amino acids. The V end lost 5 bases, the J end lost 5 bases, and 9 bases lay between the germline ends. The germline V gene encodes CDR1 SGHAT and CDR2 FQNNGV.

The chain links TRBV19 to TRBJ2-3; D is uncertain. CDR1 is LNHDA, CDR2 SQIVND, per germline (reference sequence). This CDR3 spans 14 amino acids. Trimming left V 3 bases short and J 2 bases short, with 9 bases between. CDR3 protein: CASSMNRDTDTQYF. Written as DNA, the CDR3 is TGTGCCAGTAGTATGAACAGAGACACAGATACGCAGTATTTT.

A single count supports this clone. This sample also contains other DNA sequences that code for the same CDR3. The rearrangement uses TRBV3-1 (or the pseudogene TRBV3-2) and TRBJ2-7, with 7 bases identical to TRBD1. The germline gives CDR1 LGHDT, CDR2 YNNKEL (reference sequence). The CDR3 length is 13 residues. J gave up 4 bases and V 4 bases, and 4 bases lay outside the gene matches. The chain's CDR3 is CASSPGQPYEQYF. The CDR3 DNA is TGTGCCAGCAGCCCGGGACAGCCTTACGAGCAGTACTTC.

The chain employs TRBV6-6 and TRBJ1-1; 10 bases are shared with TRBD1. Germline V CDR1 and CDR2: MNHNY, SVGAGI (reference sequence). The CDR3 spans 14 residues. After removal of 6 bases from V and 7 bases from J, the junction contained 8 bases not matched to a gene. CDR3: CASSQGTGVREAFF. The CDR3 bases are TGTGCCAGCAGCCAAGGGACAGGGGTCCGTGAAGCTTTCTTT.

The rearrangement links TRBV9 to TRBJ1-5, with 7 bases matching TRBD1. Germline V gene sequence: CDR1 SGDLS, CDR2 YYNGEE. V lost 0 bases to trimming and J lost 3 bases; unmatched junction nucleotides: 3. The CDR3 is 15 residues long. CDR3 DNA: TGTGCCAGCAGCGTAGGACAGGGATACAATCAGCCCCAGCATTTT. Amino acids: CASSVGQGYNQPQHF.

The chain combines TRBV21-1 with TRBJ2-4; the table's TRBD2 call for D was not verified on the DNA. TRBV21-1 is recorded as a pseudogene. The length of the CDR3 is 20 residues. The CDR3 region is CASTPPVRSGAPGAKNIQYF. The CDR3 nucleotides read TGTGCCAGCACCCCCCCAGTGCGTAGCGGGGCCCCTGGAGCCAAAAACATTCAGTACTTC.

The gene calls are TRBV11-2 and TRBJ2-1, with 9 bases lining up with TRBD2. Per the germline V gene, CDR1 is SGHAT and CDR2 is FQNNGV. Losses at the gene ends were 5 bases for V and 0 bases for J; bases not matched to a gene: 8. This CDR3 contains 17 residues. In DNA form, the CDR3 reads TGTGCCAGCAGCCTAGTCGGCGGGAGGGCCTCCTACAATGAGCAGTTCTTC. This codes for CASSLVGGRASYNEQFF.

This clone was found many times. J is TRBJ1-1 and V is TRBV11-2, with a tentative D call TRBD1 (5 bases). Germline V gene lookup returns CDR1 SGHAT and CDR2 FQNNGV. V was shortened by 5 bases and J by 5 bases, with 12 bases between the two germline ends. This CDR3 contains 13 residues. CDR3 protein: CASSLQGQTEAFF. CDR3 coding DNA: TGTGCCAGCAGCCTACAAGGACAAACTGAAGCTTTCTTT.

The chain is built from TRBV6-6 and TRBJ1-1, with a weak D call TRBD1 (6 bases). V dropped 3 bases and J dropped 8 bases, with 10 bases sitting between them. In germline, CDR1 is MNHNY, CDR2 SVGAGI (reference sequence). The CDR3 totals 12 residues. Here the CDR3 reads CASSYGGTEAFF. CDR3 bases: TGTGCCAGCAGTTATGGTGGGACAGAAGCTTTCTTT.

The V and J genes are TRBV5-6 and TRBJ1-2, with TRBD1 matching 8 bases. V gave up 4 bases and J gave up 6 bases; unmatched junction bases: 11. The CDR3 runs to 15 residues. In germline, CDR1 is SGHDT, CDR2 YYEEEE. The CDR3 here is CASSPETGQGDGYTF. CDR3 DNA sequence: TGTGCCAGCAGCCCGGAGACTGGACAGGGAGATGGCTACACCTTC.

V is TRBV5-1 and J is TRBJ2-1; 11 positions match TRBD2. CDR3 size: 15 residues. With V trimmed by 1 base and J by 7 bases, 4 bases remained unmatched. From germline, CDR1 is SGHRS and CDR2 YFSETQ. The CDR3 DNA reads TGCGCCAGCAGCTTGACTAGCGGGAGATCGAATGAGCAGTTCTTC. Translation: CASSLTSGRSNEQFF. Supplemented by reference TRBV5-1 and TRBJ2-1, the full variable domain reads KAGVTQTPRYLIKTRGQQVTLSCSPISGHRSVSWYQQTPGQGLQFLFEYFSETQRNKGNFPGRFSGRQFSNSRSEMNVSTLELGDSALYLCASSLTSGRSNEQFFGPGTRLTVL.

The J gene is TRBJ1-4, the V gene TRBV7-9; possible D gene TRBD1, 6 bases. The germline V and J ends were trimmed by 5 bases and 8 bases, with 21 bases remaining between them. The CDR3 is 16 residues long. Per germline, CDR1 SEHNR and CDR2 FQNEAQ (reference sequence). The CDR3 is CASSVRDISLNEKLFF. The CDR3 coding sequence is TGTGCCAGCAGCGTACGGGACATCTCCCTAAACGAAAAACTGTTTTTT. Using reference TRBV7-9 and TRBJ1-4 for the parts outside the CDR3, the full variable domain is DTGVSQNPRHKITKRGQNVTFRCDPISEHNRLYWYRQTLGQGPEFLTYFQNEAQLEKSRLLSDRFSAERPKGSFSTLEIQRTEQGDSAMYLCASSVRDISLNEKLFFGSGTQLSVL.

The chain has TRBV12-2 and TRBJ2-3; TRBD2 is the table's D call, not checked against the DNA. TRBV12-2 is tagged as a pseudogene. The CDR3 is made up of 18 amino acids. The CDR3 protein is CASRSPRLAGVGADTQYF. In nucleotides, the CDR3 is TGTGCAAGTCGCTCCCCCCGACTAGCGGGAGTAGGCGCAGATACGCAGTATTTT.

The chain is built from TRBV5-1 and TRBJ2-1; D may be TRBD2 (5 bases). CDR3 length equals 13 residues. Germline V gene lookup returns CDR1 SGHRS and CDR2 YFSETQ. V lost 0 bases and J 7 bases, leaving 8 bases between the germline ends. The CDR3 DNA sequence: TGCGCCAGCAGCTTGGGAGGGTCAAATGAGCAGTTCTTC. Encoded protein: CASSLGGSNEQFF.

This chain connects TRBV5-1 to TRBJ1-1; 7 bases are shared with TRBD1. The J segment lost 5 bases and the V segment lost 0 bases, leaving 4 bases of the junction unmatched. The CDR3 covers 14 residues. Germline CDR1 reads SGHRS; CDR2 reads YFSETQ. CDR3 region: CASSLGRGRTEAFF. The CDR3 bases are TGCGCCAGCAGCTTGGGCAGGGGGAGGACTGAAGCTTTCTTT.

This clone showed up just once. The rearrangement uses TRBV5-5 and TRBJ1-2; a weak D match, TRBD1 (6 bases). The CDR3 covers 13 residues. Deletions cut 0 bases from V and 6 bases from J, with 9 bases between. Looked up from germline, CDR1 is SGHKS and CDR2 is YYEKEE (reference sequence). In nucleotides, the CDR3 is TGTGCCAGCAGCTTGGTGGGGGCGCATGGCTACACCTTC. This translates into CASSLVGAHGYTF.

CDR3 loop: CAWSSQAEQYF. For the CDR3, the DNA is TGTGCCTGGAGTTCCCAAGCCGAGCAGTACTTC. The chain uses TRBV30 and TRBJ2-7; D unresolved. Trimming removed 2 bases from V and 6 bases from J, with 8 bases in between. Germline V lookup: CDR1 GTSNPN, CDR2 SVGIG (reference sequence). The CDR3 is 11 amino acids.

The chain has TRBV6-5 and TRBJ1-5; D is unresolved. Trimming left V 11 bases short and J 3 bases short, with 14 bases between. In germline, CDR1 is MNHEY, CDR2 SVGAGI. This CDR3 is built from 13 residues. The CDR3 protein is CAERAAFNQPQHF. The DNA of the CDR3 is TGTGCCGAGCGGGCAGCCTTCAATCAGCCCCAGCATTTT.

Here the CDR3 DNA reads TGTGCCAGTAGTATAGATCGCTTGGGGCCGGAGCAGTTCTTC. This translates into CASSIDRLGPEQFF. The chain has TRBV19 and TRBJ2-1; possible D gene TRBD1, 5 bases. This CDR3 is 14 amino acids long. V was pared by 0 bases and J by 10 bases, with 13 bases between. CDR1 is LNHDA and CDR2 is SQIVND in the germline V gene (reference sequence).

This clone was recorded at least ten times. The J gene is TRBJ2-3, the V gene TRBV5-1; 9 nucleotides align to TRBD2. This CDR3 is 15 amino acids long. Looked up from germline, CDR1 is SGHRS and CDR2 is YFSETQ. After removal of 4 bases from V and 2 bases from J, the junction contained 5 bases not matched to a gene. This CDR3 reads CASSRTSALTDTQYF. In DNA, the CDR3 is TGCGCCAGCAGCCGGACTAGCGCCCTCACAGATACGCAGTATTTT.

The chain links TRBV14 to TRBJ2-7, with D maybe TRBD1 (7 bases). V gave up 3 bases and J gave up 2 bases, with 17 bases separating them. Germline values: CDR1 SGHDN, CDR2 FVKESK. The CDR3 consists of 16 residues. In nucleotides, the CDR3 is TGTGCCAGCAGCCACTTAGCAGGGGGGAGACCCTACGAGCAGTACGTC. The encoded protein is CASSHLAGGRPYEQYV.

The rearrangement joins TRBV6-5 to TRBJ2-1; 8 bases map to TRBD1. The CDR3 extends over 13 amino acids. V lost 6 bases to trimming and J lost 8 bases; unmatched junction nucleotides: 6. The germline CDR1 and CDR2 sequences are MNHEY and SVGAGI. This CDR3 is CASRDRAIHEQFF. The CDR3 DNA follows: TGTGCCAGCAGGGACAGGGCGATACATGAGCAGTTCTTC.